The rows below give T cell receptor beta chains drawn from one sample of a study of blood T cell repertoires in COVID-19. Assay used: immunoSEQ multiplex PCR; TCRdb lists only in-frame clones, some missing. Counted here are 200,000 to 250,000 clones, about four fifths occurring once; the ten biggest clones make up roughly 2%. The sequenced sample consisted of peripheral blood. These receptors came from a man between 25 and 39 years old who had recovered from COVID-19. The CDR3 runs from the conserved cysteine through the conserved F or W. The order of the fields is V gene, D gene, clone size, J gene, CDR3 protein, CDR3 DNA. The D gene is left open where the match is weak. Expanded clones get a size class; other rows say once, few or many, or leave the size out.

v_call: TRBV10-2; d_call: NA; clone_size: once; j_call: TRBJ2-5; cdr3_aa: CASSTQAETQYF; cdr3_nt: TGCGCCAGCAGTACACAGGCAGAGACCCAGTACTTC
v_call: TRBV3-1/TRBV3-2; d_call: NA; clone_size: NA; j_call: TRBJ1-3; cdr3_aa: CASSQGSGNTIYF; cdr3_nt: TGTGCCAGCAGTCAGGGCTCTGGAAACACCATATATTTT
v_call: TRBV5-6; d_call: NA; clone_size: NA; j_call: TRBJ2-3; cdr3_aa: CASSLTGQNRRVVNTQYF; cdr3_nt: TGTGCCAGCAGCTTGACCGGACAGAACCGGAGAGTTGTAAATACGCAGTATTTT
v_call: TRBV19; d_call: NA; clone_size: NA; j_call: TRBJ1-5; cdr3_aa: CASTLGGGAYQPQHF; cdr3_nt: TGTGCCAGTACTCTAGGGGGGGGCGCTTACCAGCCCCAGCATTTT
v_call: TRBV4-1; d_call: TRBD1; clone_size: NA; j_call: TRBJ1-4; cdr3_aa: CASSQDPGTDTTNEKLFF; cdr3_nt: TGCGCCAGCAGCCAAGATCCTGGGACAGATACAACTAATGAAAAACTGTTTTTT
v_call: TRBV5-4; d_call: TRBD2; clone_size: NA; j_call: TRBJ2-3; cdr3_aa: CASSLSSGSTDTQYF; cdr3_nt: TGTGCCAGCAGCTTGTCTAGCGGAAGCACAGATACGCAGTATTTT
v_call: TRBV11-1; d_call: NA; clone_size: NA; j_call: TRBJ2-1; cdr3_aa: CASSFGGWNEQFF; cdr3_nt: TGTGCCAGCAGCTTTGGGGGGTGGAATGAGCAGTTCTTC
v_call: TRBV7-8; d_call: NA; clone_size: NA; j_call: TRBJ2-1; cdr3_aa: CASSLAHLIAEQFF; cdr3_nt: TGTGCCAGCAGCTTAGCCCACTTAATTGCGGAGCAGTTCTTC
v_call: TRBV19; d_call: NA; clone_size: NA; j_call: TRBJ2-1; cdr3_aa: CASSIGINNEQFF; cdr3_nt: TGTGCCAGTAGTATCGGGATAAACAATGAGCAGTTCTTC
v_call: TRBV6-5; d_call: TRBD2; clone_size: NA; j_call: TRBJ2-7; cdr3_aa: CASSYSGTSSYEQYF; cdr3_nt: TGTGCCAGCAGTTACTCCGGGACTAGCAGCTACGAGCAGTACTTC
v_call: TRBV5-6; d_call: TRBD2; clone_size: NA; j_call: TRBJ2-3; cdr3_aa: CASSPRPPTSGGPDTQYF; cdr3_nt: TGTGCCAGCAGCCCAAGACCGCCAACTAGCGGGGGGCCAGATACGCAGTATTTT